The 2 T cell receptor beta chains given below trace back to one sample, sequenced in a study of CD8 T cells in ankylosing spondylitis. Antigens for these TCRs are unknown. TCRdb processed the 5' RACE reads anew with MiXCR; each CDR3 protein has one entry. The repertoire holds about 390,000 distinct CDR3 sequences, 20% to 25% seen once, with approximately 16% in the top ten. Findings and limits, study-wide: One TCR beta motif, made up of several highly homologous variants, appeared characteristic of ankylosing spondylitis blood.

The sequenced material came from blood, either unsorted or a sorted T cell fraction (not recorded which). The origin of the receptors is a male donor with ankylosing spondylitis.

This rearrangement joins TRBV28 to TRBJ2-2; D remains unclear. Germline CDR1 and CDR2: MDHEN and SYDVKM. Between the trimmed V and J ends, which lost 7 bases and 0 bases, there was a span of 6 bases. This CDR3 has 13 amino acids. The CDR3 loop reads CASMVPNTGELFF. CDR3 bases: TGTGCCAGCATGGTCCCGAACACCGGGGAGCTGTTTTTT.

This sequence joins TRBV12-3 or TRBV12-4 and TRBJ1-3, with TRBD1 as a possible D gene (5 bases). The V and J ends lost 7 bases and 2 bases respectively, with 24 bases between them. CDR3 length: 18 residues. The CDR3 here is CASTWAGRTHETGNTIYF. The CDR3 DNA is TGTGCCAGCACATGGGCAGGGAGGACCCATGAAACTGGAAACACCATATATTTT.